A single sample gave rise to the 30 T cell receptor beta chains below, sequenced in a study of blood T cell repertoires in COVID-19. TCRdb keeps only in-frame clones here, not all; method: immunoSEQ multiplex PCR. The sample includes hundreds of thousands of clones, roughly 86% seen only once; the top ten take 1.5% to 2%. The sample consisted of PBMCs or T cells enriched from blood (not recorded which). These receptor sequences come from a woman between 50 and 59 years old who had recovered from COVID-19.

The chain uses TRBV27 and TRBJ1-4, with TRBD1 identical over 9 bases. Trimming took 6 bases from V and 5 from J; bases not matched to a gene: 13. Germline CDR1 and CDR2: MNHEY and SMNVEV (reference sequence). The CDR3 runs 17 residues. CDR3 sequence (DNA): TGTGCCAGCAGATGGACCGGGACAGGGTTTGAAAATGAAAAACTGTTTTTT. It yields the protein CASRWTGTGFENEKLFF.

CDR3 bases: TGTGCCAGCAGCAAACAGGACACCCCGTGGAATGAGCAGTTCTTC. Amino acid sequence: CASSKQDTPWNEQFF. V usage is TRBV7-3 and J usage is TRBJ2-1; tentatively, D is TRBD1 (5 bases). CDR1 is SGHTA and CDR2 is FQGTGA in the germline V gene. There are 15 residues in the CDR3. Trimming removed 5 bases at V and 7 bases at J, with 18 bases between. Full variable domain (rest looked up from reference TRBV7-3 and TRBJ2-1): GAGVSQTPSNKVTEKGKYVELRCDPISGHTALYWYRQSLGQGPEFLIYFQGTGAADDSGLPNDRFFAVRPEGSVSTLKIQRTERGDSAVYLCASSKQDTPWNEQFFGPGTRLTVL.

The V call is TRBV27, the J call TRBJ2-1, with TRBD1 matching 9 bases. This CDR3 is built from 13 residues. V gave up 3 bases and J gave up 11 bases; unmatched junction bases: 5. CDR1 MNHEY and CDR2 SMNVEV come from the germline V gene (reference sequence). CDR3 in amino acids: CASSLPGTGKQFF. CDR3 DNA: TGTGCCAGCAGTTTGCCTGGGACAGGGAAGCAGTTCTTC.

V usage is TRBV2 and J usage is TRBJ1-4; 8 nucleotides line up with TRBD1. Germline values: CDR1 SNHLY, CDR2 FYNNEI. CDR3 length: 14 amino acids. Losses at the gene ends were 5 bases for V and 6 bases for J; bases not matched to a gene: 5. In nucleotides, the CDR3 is TGTGCCAGCAGTATACAGGGGGTCCATGAAAAACTGTTTTTT. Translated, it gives CASSIQGVHEKLFF.

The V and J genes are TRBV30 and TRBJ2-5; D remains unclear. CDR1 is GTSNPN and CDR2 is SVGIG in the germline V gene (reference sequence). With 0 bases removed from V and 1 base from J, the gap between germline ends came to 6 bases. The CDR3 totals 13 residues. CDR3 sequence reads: CAWSVRLQETQYF. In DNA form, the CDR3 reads TGTGCCTGGAGTGTCAGACTCCAAGAGACCCAGTACTTC. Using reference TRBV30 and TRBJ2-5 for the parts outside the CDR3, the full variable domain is SQTIHQWPATLVQPVGSPLSLECTVEGTSNPNLYWYRQAAGRGLQLLFYSVGIGQISSEVPQNLSASRPQDRQFILSSKKLLLSDSGFYLCAWSVRLQETQYFGPGTRLLVL.

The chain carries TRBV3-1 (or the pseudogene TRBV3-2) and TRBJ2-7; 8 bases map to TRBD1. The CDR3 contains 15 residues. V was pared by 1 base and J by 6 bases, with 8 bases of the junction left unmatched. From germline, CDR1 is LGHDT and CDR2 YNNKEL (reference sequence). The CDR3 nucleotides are TGTGCCAGCAGCCAAGCCCGGACAGGGTTTGCCGAGCAGTACTTC. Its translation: CASSQARTGFAEQYF.

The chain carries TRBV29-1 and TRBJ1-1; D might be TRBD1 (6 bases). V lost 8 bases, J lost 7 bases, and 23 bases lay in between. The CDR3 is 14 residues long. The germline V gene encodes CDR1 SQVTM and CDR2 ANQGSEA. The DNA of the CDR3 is TGCAGCCCGGGGGGGCAGGGCGACCCCGGTGAAGCTTTCTTT. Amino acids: CSPGGQGDPGEAFF.

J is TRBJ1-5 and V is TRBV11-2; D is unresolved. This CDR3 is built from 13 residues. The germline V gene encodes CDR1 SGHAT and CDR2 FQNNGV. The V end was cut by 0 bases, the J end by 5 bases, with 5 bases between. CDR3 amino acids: CASSLERDQPQHF. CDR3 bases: TGTGCCAGCAGCTTAGAGAGGGATCAGCCCCAGCATTTT.

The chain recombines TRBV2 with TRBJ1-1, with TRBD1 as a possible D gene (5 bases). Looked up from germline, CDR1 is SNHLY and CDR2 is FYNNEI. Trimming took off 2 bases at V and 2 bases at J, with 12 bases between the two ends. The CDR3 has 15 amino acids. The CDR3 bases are TGTGCCAGCAGTGAAATGTTAACAGGAAACACTGAAGCTTTCTTT. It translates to CASSEMLTGNTEAFF.

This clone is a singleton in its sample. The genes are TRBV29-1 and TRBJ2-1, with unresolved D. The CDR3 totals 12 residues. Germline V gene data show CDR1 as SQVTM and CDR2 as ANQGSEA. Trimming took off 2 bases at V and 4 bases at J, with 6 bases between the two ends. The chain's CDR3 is CSVELSYNEQFF. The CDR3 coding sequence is TGCAGCGTTGAACTGTCGTACAATGAGCAGTTCTTC.

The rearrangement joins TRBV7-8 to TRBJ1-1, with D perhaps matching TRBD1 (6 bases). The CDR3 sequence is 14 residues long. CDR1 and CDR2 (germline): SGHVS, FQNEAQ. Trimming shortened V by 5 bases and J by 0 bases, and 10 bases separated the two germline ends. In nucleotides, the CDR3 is TGTGCCAGCAGCAAGAGGACAGTGAACACTGAAGCTTTCTTT. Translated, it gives CASSKRTVNTEAFF.

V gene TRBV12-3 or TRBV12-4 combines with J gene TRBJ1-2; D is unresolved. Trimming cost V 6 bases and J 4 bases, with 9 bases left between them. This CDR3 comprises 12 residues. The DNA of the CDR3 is TGTGCCAGCAGCGGGGTTGCCTATGGCTACACCTTC. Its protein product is CASSGVAYGYTF.

CDR3 protein: CASSPTGSSTGELFF. The CDR3 DNA reads as TGTGCCAGCAGCCCGACAGGGTCAAGCACCGGGGAGCTGTTTTTT. The V and J genes are TRBV27 and TRBJ2-2, with TRBD1 matching 7 bases. Unmatched junction bases numbered 8, after V lost 6 bases and J lost 4 bases. This CDR3 spans 15 amino acids. Per germline, CDR1 MNHEY and CDR2 SMNVEV (reference sequence).

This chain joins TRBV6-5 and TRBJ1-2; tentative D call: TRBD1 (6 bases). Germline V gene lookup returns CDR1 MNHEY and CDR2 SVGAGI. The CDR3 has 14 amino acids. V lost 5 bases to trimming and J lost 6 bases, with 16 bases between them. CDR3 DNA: TGTGCCAGCAGTAGAACACAGGGTCACGATGGCTACACCTTC. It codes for CASSRTQGHDGYTF.

In DNA, the CDR3 is TGTGCCAGCAGTTACATCAGCAGGGGCTCCTACGAGCAGTACTTC. Translated: CASSYISRGSYEQYF. This rearrangement joins TRBV6-2 or TRBV6-3 to TRBJ2-7; D is possibly TRBD1 (6 bases). Trimming cost V 2 bases and J 0 bases, with 11 bases left between them. This CDR3 is 15 amino acids long. Germline CDR1 MNHEY, CDR2 SVGEGT.

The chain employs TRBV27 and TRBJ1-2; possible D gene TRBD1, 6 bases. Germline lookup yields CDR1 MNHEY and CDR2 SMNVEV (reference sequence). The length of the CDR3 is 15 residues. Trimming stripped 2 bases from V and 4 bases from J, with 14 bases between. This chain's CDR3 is CASSLAAGETYGYTF. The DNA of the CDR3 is TGTGCCAGCAGTTTAGCCGCAGGGGAAACCTATGGCTACACCTTC.

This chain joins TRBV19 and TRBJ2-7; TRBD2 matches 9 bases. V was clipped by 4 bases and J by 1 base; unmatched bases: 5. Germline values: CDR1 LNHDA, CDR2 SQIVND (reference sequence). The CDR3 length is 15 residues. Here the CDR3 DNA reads TGTGCCAGTAGTAGAGGACTAGCGATTTCCTACGAGCAGTACTTC. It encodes CASSRGLAISYEQYF.

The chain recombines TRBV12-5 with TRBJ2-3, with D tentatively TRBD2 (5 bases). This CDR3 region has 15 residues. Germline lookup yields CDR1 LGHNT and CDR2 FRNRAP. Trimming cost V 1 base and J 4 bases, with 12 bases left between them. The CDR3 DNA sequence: TGTGCTAGTGGTTTGGGAGACGGGAAGTCAGATACGCAGTATTTT. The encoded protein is CASGLGDGKSDTQYF.

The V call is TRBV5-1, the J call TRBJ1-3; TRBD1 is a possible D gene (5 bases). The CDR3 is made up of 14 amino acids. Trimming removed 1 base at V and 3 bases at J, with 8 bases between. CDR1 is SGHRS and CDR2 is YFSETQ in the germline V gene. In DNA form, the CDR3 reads TGCGCCAGCAGCTTGCAGGGTGATGGAAACACCATATATTTT. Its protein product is CASSLQGDGNTIYF. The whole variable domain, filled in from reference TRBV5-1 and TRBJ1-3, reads KAGVTQTPRYLIKTRGQQVTLSCSPISGHRSVSWYQQTPGQGLQFLFEYFSETQRNKGNFPGRFSGRQFSNSRSEMNVSTLELGDSALYLCASSLQGDGNTIYFGEGSWLTVV.

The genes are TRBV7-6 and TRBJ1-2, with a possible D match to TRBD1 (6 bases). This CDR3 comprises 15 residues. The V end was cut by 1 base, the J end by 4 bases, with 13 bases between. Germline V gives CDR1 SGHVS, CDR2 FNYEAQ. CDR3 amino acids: CASSLDPGGAYGYTF. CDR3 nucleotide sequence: TGTGCCAGCAGCTTAGATCCTGGGGGGGCCTATGGCTACACCTTC. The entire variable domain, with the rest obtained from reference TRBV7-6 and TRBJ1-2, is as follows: GAGVSQSPRYKVTKRGQDVALRCDPISGHVSLYWYRQALGQGPEFLTYFNYEAQQDKSGLPNDRFSAERPEGSISTLTIQRTEQRDSAMYRCASSLDPGGAYGYTFGSGTRLTVV.

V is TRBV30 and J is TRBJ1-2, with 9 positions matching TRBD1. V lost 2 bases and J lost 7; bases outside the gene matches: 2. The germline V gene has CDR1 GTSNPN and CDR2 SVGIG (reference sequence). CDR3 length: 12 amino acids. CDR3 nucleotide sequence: TGTGCCTGGAGTACAGGGGGCGCTGGCTACACCTTC. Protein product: CAWSTGGAGYTF.

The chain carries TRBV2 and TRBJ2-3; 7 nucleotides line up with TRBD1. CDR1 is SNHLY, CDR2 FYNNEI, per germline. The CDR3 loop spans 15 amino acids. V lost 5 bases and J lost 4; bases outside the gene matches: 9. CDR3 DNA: TGTGCCAGCAGTCGACAGACAGGGTCGGCAGATACGCAGTATTTT. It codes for CASSRQTGSADTQYF. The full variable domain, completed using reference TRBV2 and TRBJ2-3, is EPEVTQTPSHQVTQMGQEVILRCVPISNHLYFYWYRQILGQKVEFLVSFYNNEISEKSEIFDDQFSVERPDGSNFTLKIRSTKLEDSAMYFCASSRQTGSADTQYFGPGTRLTVL.

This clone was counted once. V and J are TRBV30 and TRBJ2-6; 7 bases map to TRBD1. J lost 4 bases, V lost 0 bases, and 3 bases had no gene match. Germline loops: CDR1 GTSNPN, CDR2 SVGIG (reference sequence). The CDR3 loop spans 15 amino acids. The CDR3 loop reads CAWSVGGSGANVLTF. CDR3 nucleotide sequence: TGTGCCTGGAGTGTAGGGGGCTCCGGGGCCAACGTCCTGACTTTC. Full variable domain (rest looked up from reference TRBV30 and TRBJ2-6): SQTIHQWPATLVQPVGSPLSLECTVEGTSNPNLYWYRQAAGRGLQLLFYSVGIGQISSEVPQNLSASRPQDRQFILSSKKLLLSDSGFYLCAWSVGGSGANVLTFGAGSRLTVL.

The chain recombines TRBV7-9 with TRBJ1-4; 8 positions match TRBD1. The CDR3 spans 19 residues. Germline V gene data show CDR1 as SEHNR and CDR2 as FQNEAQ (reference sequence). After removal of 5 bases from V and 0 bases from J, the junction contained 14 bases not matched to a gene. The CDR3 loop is CASSPGDRGEQATNEKLFF. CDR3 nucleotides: TGTGCCAGCAGCCCGGGAGACAGGGGTGAGCAAGCAACTAATGAAAAACTGTTTTTT.

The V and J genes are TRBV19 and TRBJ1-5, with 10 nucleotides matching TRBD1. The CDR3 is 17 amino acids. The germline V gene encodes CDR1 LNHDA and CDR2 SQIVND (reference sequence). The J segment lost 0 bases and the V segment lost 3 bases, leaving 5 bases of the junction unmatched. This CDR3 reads CASSITGQGNSNQPQHF. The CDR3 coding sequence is TGTGCCAGTAGTATCACGGGACAGGGGAATAGCAATCAGCCCCAGCATTTT.

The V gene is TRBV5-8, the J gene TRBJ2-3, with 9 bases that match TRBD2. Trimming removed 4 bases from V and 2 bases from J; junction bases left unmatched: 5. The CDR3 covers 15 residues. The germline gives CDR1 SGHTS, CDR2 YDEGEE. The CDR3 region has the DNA TGTGCCAGCAGCCCGCGACTAGCGGACACAGATACGCAGTATTTT. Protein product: CASSPRLADTDTQYF.

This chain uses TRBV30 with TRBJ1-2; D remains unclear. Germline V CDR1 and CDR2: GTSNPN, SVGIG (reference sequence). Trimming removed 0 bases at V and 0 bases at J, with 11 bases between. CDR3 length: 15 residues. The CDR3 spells CAWSVHPEANYGYTF. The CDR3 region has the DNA TGTGCCTGGAGTGTACACCCGGAGGCTAACTATGGCTACACCTTC.

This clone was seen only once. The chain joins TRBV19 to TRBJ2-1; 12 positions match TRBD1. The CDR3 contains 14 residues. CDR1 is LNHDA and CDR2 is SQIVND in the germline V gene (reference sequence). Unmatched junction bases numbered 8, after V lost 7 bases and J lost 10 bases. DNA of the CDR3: TGTGCCAGTACTATGGGACAGGGGGCCCCGGAGCAGTTCTTC. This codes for CASTMGQGAPEQFF.

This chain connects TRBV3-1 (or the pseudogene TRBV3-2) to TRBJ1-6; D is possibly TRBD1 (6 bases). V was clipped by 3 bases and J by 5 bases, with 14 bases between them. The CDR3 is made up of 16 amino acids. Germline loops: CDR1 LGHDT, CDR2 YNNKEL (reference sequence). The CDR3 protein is CASSQWGTGNNSPLHF. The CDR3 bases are TGTGCCAGCAGCCAGTGGGGAACAGGGAATAATTCACCCCTCCACTTT.

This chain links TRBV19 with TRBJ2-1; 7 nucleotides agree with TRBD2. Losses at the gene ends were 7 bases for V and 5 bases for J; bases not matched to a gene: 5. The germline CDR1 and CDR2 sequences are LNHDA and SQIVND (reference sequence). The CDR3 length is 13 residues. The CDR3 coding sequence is TGTGCCAGTAATAGCGGGTTCGACAATGAGCAGTTCTTC. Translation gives CASNSGFDNEQFF.